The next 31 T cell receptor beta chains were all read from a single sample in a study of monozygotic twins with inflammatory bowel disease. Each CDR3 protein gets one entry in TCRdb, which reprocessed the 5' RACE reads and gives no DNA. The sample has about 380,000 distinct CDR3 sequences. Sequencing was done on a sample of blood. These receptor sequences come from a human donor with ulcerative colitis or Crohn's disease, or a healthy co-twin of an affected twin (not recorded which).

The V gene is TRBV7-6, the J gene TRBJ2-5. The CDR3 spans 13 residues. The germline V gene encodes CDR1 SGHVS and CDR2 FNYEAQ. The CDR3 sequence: CASSLRLVETQYF.

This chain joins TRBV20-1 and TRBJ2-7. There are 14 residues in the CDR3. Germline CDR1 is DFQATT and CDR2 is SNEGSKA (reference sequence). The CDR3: CSARDLEGSYEQYF.

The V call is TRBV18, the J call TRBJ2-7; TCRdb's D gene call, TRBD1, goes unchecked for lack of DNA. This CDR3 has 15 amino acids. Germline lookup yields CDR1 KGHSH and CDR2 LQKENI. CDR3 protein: CASSPDSVASYEQYF.

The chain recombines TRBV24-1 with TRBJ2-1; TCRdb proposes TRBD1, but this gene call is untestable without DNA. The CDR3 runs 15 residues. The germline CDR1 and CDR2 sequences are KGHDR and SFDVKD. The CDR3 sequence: CATSDFPTTRNEQFF.

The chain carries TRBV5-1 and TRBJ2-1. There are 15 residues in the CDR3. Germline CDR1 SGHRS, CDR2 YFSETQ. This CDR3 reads CASSLDVASYNEQFF.

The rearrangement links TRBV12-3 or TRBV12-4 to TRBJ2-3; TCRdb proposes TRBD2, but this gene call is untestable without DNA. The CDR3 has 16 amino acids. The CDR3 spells CASSPRLAPLTDTQYF.

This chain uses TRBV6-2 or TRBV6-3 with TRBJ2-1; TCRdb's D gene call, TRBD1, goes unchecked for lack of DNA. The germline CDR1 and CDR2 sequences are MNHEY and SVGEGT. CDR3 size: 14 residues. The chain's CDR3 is CASSSTPPVNEQFF.

The CDR3 sequence is CAWSVGWGLNEKLFF. The genes are TRBV30 and TRBJ1-4. The CDR3 runs to 15 residues. Germline lookup yields CDR1 GTSNPN and CDR2 SVGIG (reference sequence). Filled out from reference TRBV30 and TRBJ1-4, the complete variable domain reads SQTIHQWPATLVQPVGSPLSLECTVEGTSNPNLYWYRQAAGRGLQLLFYSVGIGQISSEVPQNLSASRPQDRQFILSSKKLLLSDSGFYLCAWSVGWGLNEKLFFGSGTQLSVL.

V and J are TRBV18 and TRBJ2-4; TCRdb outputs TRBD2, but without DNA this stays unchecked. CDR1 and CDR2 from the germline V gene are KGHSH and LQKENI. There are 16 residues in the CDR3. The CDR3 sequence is CASSPRQGLAKNIQYF.

The CDR3 region is CASSLLGVANTGELFF. The chain links TRBV7-7 to TRBJ2-2. This CDR3 region has 16 residues. The V gene's germline CDR1 is SSHAT and CDR2 FNYEAQ (reference sequence). Full variable domain (rest looked up from reference TRBV7-7 and TRBJ2-2): GAGVSQSPRYKVTKRGQDVTLRCDPISSHATLYWYQQALGQGPEFLTYFNYEAQPDKSGLPSDRFSAERPEGSISTLTIQRTEQRDSAMYRCASSLLGVANTGELFFGEGSRLTVL.

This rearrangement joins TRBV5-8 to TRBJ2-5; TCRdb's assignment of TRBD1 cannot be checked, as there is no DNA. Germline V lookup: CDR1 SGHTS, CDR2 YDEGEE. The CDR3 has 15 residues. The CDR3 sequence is CASSLAGTGVETQYF.

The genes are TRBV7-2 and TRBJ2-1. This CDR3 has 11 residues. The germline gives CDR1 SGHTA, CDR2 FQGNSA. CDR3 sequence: CASSLKATQFF.

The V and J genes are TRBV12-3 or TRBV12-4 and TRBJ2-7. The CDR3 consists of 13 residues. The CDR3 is CASTLDGPYEQYF.

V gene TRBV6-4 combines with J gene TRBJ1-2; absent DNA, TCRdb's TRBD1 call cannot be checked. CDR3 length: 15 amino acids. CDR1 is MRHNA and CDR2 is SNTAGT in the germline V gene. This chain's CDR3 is CASSDGAGLDYGYTF.

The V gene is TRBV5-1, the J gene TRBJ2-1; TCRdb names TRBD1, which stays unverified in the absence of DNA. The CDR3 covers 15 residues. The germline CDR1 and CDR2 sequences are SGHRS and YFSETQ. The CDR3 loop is CASSWTGPTSNEQFF.

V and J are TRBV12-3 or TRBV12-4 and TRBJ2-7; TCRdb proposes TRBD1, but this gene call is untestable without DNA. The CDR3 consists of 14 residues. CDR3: CASRTRDRPYEQYF.

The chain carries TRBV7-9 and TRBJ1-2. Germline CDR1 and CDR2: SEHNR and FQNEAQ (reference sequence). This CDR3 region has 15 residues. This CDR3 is CASSESTQQYYGYTF.

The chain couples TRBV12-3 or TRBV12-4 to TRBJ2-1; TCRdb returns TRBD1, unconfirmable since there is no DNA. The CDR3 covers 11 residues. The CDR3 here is CASRDRDKQFF.

This CDR3 is CASSSRVSSGDEQYF. The chain has TRBV18 and TRBJ2-7; lacking DNA, the TRBD2 call made by TCRdb goes unchecked. In germline, CDR1 is KGHSH, CDR2 LQKENI. The CDR3 has 15 residues.

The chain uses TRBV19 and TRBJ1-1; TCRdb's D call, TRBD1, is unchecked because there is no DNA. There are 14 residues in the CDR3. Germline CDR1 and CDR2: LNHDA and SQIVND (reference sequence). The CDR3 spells CATTEQGSYTEAFF.

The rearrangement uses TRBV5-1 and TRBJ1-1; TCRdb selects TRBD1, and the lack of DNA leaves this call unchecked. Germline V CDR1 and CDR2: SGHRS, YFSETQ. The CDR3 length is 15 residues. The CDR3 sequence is CASSWGTVLNTEAFF.

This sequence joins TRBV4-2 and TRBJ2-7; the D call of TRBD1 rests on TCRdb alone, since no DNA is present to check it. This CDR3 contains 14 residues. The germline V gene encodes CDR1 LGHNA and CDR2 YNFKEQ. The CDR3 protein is CASSEGGGSYEQYF.

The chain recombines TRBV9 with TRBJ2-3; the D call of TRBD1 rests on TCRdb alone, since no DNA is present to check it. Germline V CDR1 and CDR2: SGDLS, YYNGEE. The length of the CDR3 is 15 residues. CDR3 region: CASSVEWGEGDTQYF.

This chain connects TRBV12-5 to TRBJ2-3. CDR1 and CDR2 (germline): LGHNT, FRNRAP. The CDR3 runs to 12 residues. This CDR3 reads CASALPTNTQYF.

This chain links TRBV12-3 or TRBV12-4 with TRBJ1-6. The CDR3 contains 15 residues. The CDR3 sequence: CASSPRVVVNSPLHF.

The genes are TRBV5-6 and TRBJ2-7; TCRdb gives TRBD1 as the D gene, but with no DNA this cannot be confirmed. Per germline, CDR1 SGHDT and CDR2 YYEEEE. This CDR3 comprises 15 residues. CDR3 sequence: CASSAPTGGDYEQYF.

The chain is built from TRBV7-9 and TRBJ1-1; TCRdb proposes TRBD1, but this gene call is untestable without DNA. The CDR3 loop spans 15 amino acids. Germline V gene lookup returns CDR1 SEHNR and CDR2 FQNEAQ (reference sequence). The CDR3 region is CASSLEGNMNTEAFF.

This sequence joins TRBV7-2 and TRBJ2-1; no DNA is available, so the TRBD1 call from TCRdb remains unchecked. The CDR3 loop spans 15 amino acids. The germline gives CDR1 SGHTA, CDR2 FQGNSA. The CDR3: CATGRAQGVYNEQFF. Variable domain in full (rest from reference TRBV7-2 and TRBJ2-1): GAGVSQSPSNKVTEKGKDVELRCDPISGHTALYWYRQSLGQGLEFLIYFQGNSAPDKSGLPSDRFSAERTGGSVSTLTIQRTQQEDSAVYLCATGRAQGVYNEQFFGPGTRLTVL.

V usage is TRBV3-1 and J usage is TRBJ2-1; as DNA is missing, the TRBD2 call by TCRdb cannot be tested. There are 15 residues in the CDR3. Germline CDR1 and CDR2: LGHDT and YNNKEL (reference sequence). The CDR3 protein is CASSQTSGDYNEQFF.

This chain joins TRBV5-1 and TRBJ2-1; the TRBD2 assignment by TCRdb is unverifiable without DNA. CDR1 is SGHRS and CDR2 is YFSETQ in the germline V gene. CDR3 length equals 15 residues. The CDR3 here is CASSTLAGGVGEQFF.

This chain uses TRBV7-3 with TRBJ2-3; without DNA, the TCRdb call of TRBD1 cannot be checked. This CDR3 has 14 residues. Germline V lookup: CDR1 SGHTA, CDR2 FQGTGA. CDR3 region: CASSKGGSTDTQYF. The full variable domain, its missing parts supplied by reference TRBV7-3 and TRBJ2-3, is GAGVSQTPSNKVTEKGKYVELRCDPISGHTALYWYRQSLGQGPEFLIYFQGTGAADDSGLPNDRFFAVRPEGSVSTLKIQRTERGDSAVYLCASSKGGSTDTQYFGPGTRLTVL.